These 8 T cell receptor beta chains share one sample of origin, sequenced in a study of cytomegalovirus exposure and HLA in healthy donors. Primers: 60 Vbeta forward and 13 Jbeta reverse. The data were produced by immunoSEQ multiplex PCR, yet TCRdb's version contains in-frame clones alone and is incomplete. This repertoire shows about 150,000 clones, 60% to 80% found once; its top ten account for around 0.7%. Sequenced sample: PBMCs. The origin of the receptors is a male donor in good health and CMV-seronegative.

The V and J genes are TRBV18 and TRBJ2-2, with D tentatively TRBD2 (5 bases). The CDR3 sequence is 14 residues long. The germline V gene encodes CDR1 KGHSH and CDR2 LQKENI. Trimming shortened V by 4 bases and J by 6 bases, and 12 bases separated the two germline ends. CDR3 sequence reads: CASSLREQAGELFF. CDR3 DNA: TGTGCCAGCTCACTGAGGGAGCAGGCCGGGGAGCTGTTTTTT.

V is TRBV2 and J is TRBJ1-1; no firm D call. This CDR3 region has 14 residues. The germline gives CDR1 SNHLY, CDR2 FYNNEI. Trimming stripped 6 bases from V and 1 base from J, with 12 bases between. The CDR3 loop reads CASSVLEPNTEAFF. CDR3 nucleotide sequence: TGTGCCAGCAGCGTATTGGAGCCGAACACTGAAGCTTTCTTT.

This sequence joins TRBV19 and TRBJ2-1, with 8 bases fitting TRBD2. Germline V CDR1 and CDR2: LNHDA, SQIVND (reference sequence). The trim removed 3 bases at V and 11 bases at J, leaving 6 bases unmatched. The CDR3 is made up of 13 amino acids. The chain's CDR3 is CASSIRSGIQQFF. CDR3 nucleotide sequence: TGTGCCAGTAGTATTCGTAGCGGGATTCAGCAGTTCTTC.

The genes are TRBV7-9 and TRBJ1-2, with 7 bases that match TRBD1. The CDR3 loop spans 13 amino acids. The germline CDR1 and CDR2 sequences are SEHNR and FQNEAQ (reference sequence). V was pared by 3 bases and J by 6 bases, with 4 bases of the junction left unmatched. This CDR3 is CASSFDRVDGYTF. DNA of the CDR3: TGTGCCAGCAGCTTCGACAGGGTGGATGGCTACACCTTC. The full variable domain, with the rest looked up from reference TRBV7-9 and TRBJ1-2, is DTGVSQNPRHKITKRGQNVTFRCDPISEHNRLYWYRQTLGQGPEFLTYFQNEAQLEKSRLLSDRFSAERPKGSFSTLEIQRTEQGDSAMYLCASSFDRVDGYTFGSGTRLTVV.

Only a few counts were recorded for this clone. V usage is TRBV7-9 and J usage is TRBJ1-1; 9 bases fit TRBD1. CDR1 and CDR2 (germline): SEHNR, FQNEAQ (reference sequence). V was pared by 3 bases and J by 2 bases, with 13 bases of the junction left unmatched. The CDR3 is 18 amino acids. The CDR3 sequence: CASSFGDAGTGPNTEAFF. The CDR3 DNA is TGTGCCAGCAGCTTCGGGGACGCAGGGACAGGGCCCAACACTGAAGCTTTCTTT.

The rearrangement joins TRBV25-1 to TRBJ2-7; D remains unclear. V dropped 7 bases and J dropped 1 base, with 11 bases sitting between them. Germline CDR1 is MGHDK and CDR2 is SYGVNS. The CDR3 runs to 13 residues. CDR3 sequence reads: CASNNPESYEQYF. The CDR3 DNA sequence: TGTGCCAGCAACAACCCCGAATCCTACGAGCAGTACTTC.

The chain couples TRBV7-2 to TRBJ1-5, with TRBD1 as a possible D gene (5 bases). The CDR3 totals 13 residues. V lost 3 bases and J 4 bases, leaving 7 bases between the germline ends. Germline CDR1 reads SGHTA; CDR2 reads FQGNSA. The CDR3 region is CASSLRGNQPQHF. The CDR3, as DNA: TGTGCCAGCAGCTTGCGGGGGAATCAGCCCCAGCATTTT.

This chain links TRBV6-5 with TRBJ2-2; the D is unclear. CDR3 length: 15 amino acids. Germline V lookup: CDR1 MNHEY, CDR2 SVGAGI. The germline V and J ends were trimmed by 6 bases and 7 bases, with 18 bases remaining between them. The CDR3 DNA sequence: TGTGCCAGCAGCCGCACTTTCGAGCAGGTCGGGGAGCTGTTTTTT. This codes for CASSRTFEQVGELFF.